Each of the 5 T cell receptor beta chains below was sequenced from the same sample in a study of cytomegalovirus exposure and HLA in healthy donors. The PCR used 60 Vbeta and 13 Jbeta primers. Assay: immunoSEQ multiplex PCR; the TCRdb copy retains only in-frame clones and omits some. This table holds about 190,000 clones, around three quarters found once. The sequenced sample was PBMCs. The receptors derive from a woman under 30 in good health and CMV-seronegative.

There are a few counts of this clone. The V and J genes are TRBV10-1 and TRBJ2-7; tentative D call: TRBD1 (6 bases). There are 14 residues in the CDR3. The V end lost 4 bases, the J end lost 0 bases, and 10 bases lay between the germline ends. The germline V gene encodes CDR1 WNHNN and CDR2 SYGVQD (reference sequence). CDR3 residues: CASSVVRGSYEQYF. Here the CDR3 DNA reads TGCGCCAGCAGTGTTGTCAGGGGCTCCTACGAGCAGTACTTC.

CDR3 loop: CASSGQNQPQHF. DNA for the CDR3: TGTGCCAGCTCGGGACAGAATCAGCCCCAGCATTTT. This chain links TRBV25-1 with TRBJ1-5; 7 nucleotides agree with TRBD1. The CDR3 spans 12 residues. The germline V gene encodes CDR1 MGHDK and CDR2 SYGVNS. The V segment lost 8 bases and the J segment 4 bases; nucleotides outside the gene matches: 2.

The chain couples TRBV7-3 to TRBJ2-2; 10 nucleotides align to TRBD1. CDR1 and CDR2 (germline): SGHTA, FQGTGA. The CDR3 has 16 amino acids. The trim removed 4 bases at V and 0 bases at J, leaving 2 bases unmatched. CDR3 loop: CASSYGQGANTGELFF. Written as DNA, the CDR3 is TGTGCCAGCAGCTACGGACAGGGGGCGAACACCGGGGAGCTGTTTTTT.

CDR3: CASSIGQGVTDTQYF. DNA for the CDR3: TGTGCCAGTAGTATTGGACAGGGTGTCACAGATACGCAGTATTTT. V usage is TRBV19 and J usage is TRBJ2-3; 8 bases fit TRBD1. The CDR3 contains 15 residues. Trimming removed 3 bases from V and 2 bases from J; junction bases left unmatched: 4. In germline, CDR1 is LNHDA, CDR2 SQIVND (reference sequence).

The DNA for the CDR3 is TGTGCCAGCAGCAGGGGGGTCCAAGAGACCCAGTACTTC. Residues: CASSRGVQETQYF. This chain links TRBV6-5 with TRBJ2-5; D possibly corresponds to TRBD1 (7 bases). Germline loops: CDR1 MNHEY, CDR2 SVGAGI. This CDR3 spans 13 amino acids. Deletions cut 6 bases from V and 1 base from J, with 9 bases between.